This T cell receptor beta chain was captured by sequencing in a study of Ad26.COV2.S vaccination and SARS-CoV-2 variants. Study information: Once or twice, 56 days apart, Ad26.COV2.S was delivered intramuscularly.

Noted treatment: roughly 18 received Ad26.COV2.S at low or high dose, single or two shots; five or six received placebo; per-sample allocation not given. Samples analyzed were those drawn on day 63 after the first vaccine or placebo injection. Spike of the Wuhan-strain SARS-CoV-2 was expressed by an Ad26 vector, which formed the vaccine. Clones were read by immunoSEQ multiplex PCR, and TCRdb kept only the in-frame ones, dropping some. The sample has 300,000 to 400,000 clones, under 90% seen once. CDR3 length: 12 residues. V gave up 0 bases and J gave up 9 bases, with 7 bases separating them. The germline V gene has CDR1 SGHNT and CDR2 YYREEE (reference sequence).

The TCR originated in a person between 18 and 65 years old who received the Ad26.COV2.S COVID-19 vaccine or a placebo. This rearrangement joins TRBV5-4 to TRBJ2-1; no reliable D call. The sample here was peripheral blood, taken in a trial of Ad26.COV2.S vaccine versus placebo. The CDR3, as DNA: TGTGCCAGCAGCTTGGAGCTTCCTGAGCAGTTCTTC. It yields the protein CASSLELPEQFF.